One sample yielded the 29 T cell receptor beta chains listed below, sequenced in a study of blood T cell repertoires in COVID-19. Here immunoSEQ multiplex PCR was the method, and the copy in TCRdb shows in-frame clones only, minus some. The sample has about 190,000 clones, just under 85% seen once; the top ten hold 5.1%. Sequenced input: peripheral blood. The receptors originated from a woman between 70 and 85 years old with active or convalescent COVID-19.

The genes are TRBV28 and TRBJ2-7; D uncertain. The V gene's germline CDR1 is MDHEN and CDR2 SYDVKM. The ends were cut back, 2 bases at V and 3 bases at J, with 8 bases in the middle. This CDR3 is built from 13 residues. This chain's CDR3 is CASSLGQLYEQYF. Written as DNA, the CDR3 is TGTGCCAGCAGTTTAGGGCAGCTCTACGAGCAGTACTTC.

This rearrangement joins TRBV19 to TRBJ2-7, with 7 bases aligning to TRBD2. The CDR3 is made up of 14 amino acids. Germline trimming cut 3 bases from V and 5 bases from J; bases unmatched to any gene: 7. Germline V gene data show CDR1 as LNHDA and CDR2 as SQIVND (reference sequence). The CDR3 protein is CASSMREGYHEQYF. Here the CDR3 DNA reads TGTGCCAGTAGTATGAGGGAGGGGTACCACGAGCAGTACTTC.

This clone was recorded a few times. This chain joins TRBV2 and TRBJ2-3; 10 bases align to TRBD2. Germline V gives CDR1 SNHLY, CDR2 FYNNEI. V was pared by 2 bases and J by 4 bases, with 12 bases of the junction left unmatched. There are 18 residues in the CDR3. For the CDR3, the DNA is TGTGCCAGCAGTGAAAGGGCTAGCGGGAGCGTTTATCCAGATACGCAGTATTTT. As protein: CASSERASGSVYPDTQYF. The full variable domain, with the rest looked up from reference TRBV2 and TRBJ2-3, is EPEVTQTPSHQVTQMGQEVILRCVPISNHLYFYWYRQILGQKVEFLVSFYNNEISEKSEIFDDQFSVERPDGSNFTLKIRSTKLEDSAMYFCASSERASGSVYPDTQYFGPGTRLTVL.

The chain is built from TRBV19 and TRBJ1-2, with a tentative D call TRBD1 (5 bases). Germline-derived CDR1 and CDR2 are LNHDA and SQIVND (reference sequence). This CDR3 comprises 16 residues. The V end was cut by 3 bases, the J end by 0 bases, with 14 bases between. The CDR3: CASSMTQGIANYGYTF. In DNA, the CDR3 is TGTGCCAGTAGTATGACGCAGGGAATAGCTAACTATGGCTACACCTTC.

This chain connects TRBV9 to TRBJ1-1; no firm D call. The CDR3 loop spans 14 amino acids. The V and J ends lost 0 bases and 4 bases respectively, with 10 bases between them. CDR1 and CDR2 (germline): SGDLS, YYNGEE. The CDR3 reads CASSVGYSSTEAFF. Here the CDR3 DNA reads TGTGCCAGCAGCGTAGGTTACAGCTCCACTGAAGCTTTCTTT. Filled out from reference TRBV9 and TRBJ1-1, the complete variable domain reads DSGVTQTPKHLITATGQRVTLRCSPRSGDLSVYWYQQSLDQGLQFLIQYYNGEERAKGNILERFSAQQFPDLHSELNLSSLELGDSALYFCASSVGYSSTEAFFGQGTRLTVV.

The J gene is TRBJ1-1, the V gene TRBV7-3; D gene ambiguous. Germline-derived CDR1 and CDR2 are SGHTA and FQGTGA. The length of the CDR3 is 13 residues. Trimming removed 2 bases at V and 1 base at J, with 5 bases between. CDR3 residues: CASSLLANTEAFF. CDR3 bases: TGTGCCAGCAGCTTATTAGCGAACACTGAAGCTTTCTTT.

The chain uses TRBV9 and TRBJ2-3; perhaps TRBD2 as D (6 bases). CDR1 and CDR2 from the germline V gene are SGDLS and YYNGEE. The CDR3 loop spans 16 amino acids. With 4 bases removed from V and 7 bases from J, the gap between germline ends came to 22 bases. CDR3 sequence reads: CASSPGTSDYGNTQYF. The DNA for the CDR3 is TGTGCCAGCAGCCCGGGGACTTCTGATTATGGAAATACGCAGTATTTT.

In DNA, the CDR3 is TGTGCCAGCAGCCCAGCGGGGGACAGGGGCCACAATGAGCAGTTCTTC. It is translated as CASSPAGDRGHNEQFF. The chain combines TRBV3-1 (or the pseudogene TRBV3-2) with TRBJ2-1; TRBD1 matches at 10 bases. CDR1 is LGHDT and CDR2 is YNNKEL in the germline V gene (reference sequence). This CDR3 region has 16 residues. After removal of 4 bases from V and 5 bases from J, the junction contained 8 bases not matched to a gene.

In its sample, this clone was seen once. The chain has TRBV28 and TRBJ1-2, with a possible D match to TRBD1 (6 bases). Germline V lookup: CDR1 MDHEN, CDR2 SYDVKM. This CDR3 has 16 amino acids. The germline V and J ends were trimmed by 5 bases and 2 bases, with 18 bases remaining between them. The CDR3, as DNA: TGTGCCAGCAGTCCCCCTTGGGACAACCTGAACTATGGCTACACCTTC. Translation: CASSPPWDNLNYGYTF.

V usage is TRBV3-1 (or the pseudogene TRBV3-2) and J usage is TRBJ2-1, with D tentatively TRBD2 (5 bases). This CDR3 is 18 amino acids long. Germline CDR1 reads LGHDT; CDR2 reads YNNKEL (reference sequence). The V end was cut by 0 bases, the J end by 4 bases, with 19 bases between. The CDR3 reads CASSQDPPSKRPYNEQFF. CDR3 sequence (DNA): TGTGCCAGCAGCCAAGATCCCCCGTCCAAGCGGCCATACAATGAGCAGTTCTTC.

The chain combines TRBV9 with TRBJ2-1, with 9 bases matching TRBD1. Germline values: CDR1 SGDLS, CDR2 YYNGEE. Trimming took 0 bases from V and 5 from J; bases not matched to a gene: 9. This CDR3 spans 17 amino acids. The CDR3 loop is CASSVDPRTGVDNEQFF. For the CDR3, the DNA is TGTGCCAGCAGCGTAGATCCTCGGACAGGGGTGGACAATGAGCAGTTCTTC.

The V gene is TRBV28, the J gene TRBJ2-1; possible D gene TRBD2, 6 bases. The CDR3 extends over 13 amino acids. V was pared by 3 bases and J by 7 bases, with 10 bases between. From germline, CDR1 is MDHEN and CDR2 SYDVKM. The CDR3 DNA follows: TGTGCCAGCAGTTTCCTGAGCGGGAATGAGCAGTTCTTC. Protein: CASSFLSGNEQFF.

V is TRBV20-1 and J is TRBJ1-5, with D possibly matching TRBD1 (5 bases). The germline CDR1 and CDR2 sequences are DFQATT and SNEGSKA (reference sequence). CDR3 length: 14 amino acids. The V gene lost 3 bases and the J gene lost 4 bases, with 13 bases spanning the gap. The DNA for the CDR3 is TGCAGTGCTAGTCAAAGGGGATGGAATCAGCCCCAGCATTTT. Its translation: CSASQRGWNQPQHF.

CDR3 amino acids: CASSPTGQGFFGYTF. CDR3 bases: TGTGCCAGCAGTCCCACGGGACAGGGCTTCTTTGGCTACACCTTC. The chain recombines TRBV28 with TRBJ1-2; 9 nucleotides match TRBD1. CDR1 is MDHEN, CDR2 SYDVKM, per germline. The CDR3 extends over 15 amino acids. V was clipped by 5 bases and J by 7 bases; unmatched bases: 11.

The CDR3 region has the DNA TGTGCCAGCAGTTTACTCGGTGGTAGTGGGCAGGGTCGCGAGCAGTACTTC. Translating gives CASSLLGGSGQGREQYF. This rearrangement joins TRBV28 to TRBJ2-7; tentative D call: TRBD1 (5 bases). The CDR3 length is 17 residues. V was shortened by 2 bases and J by 6 bases, with 23 bases between the two germline ends. The germline CDR1 and CDR2 sequences are MDHEN and SYDVKM.

The chain couples TRBV7-6 to TRBJ2-5; D possibly corresponds to TRBD2 (7 bases). Germline-derived CDR1 and CDR2 are SGHVS and FNYEAQ. Trimming cost V 1 base and J 10 bases, with 22 bases left between them. The CDR3 totals 16 residues. The CDR3 reads CASSLVGLAVSGVQYF. DNA of the CDR3: TGTGCCAGCAGCTTAGTAGGCCTAGCGGTCTCAGGGGTCCAGTACTTC.

The chain carries TRBV10-3 and TRBJ2-7; TRBD2 aligns across 7 bases. The CDR3 totals 11 residues. CDR1 and CDR2 from the germline V gene are ENHRY and SYGVKD. The CDR3 here is CPGGGGYEQYF. CDR3 nucleotides: TGTCCGGGGGGTGGGGGCTACGAGCAGTACTTC.

This chain connects TRBV28 to TRBJ2-7; TRBD2 aligns across 11 bases. The CDR3 contains 17 residues. V trimming: 5 bases; J trimming: 1 base; junction bases outside the gene matches: 10. Per the germline V gene, CDR1 is MDHEN and CDR2 is SYDVKM. CDR3 sequence: CASSRGTSGPISYEQYF. The CDR3 DNA reads as TGTGCCAGCAGTAGGGGGACTAGCGGCCCCATTTCCTACGAGCAGTACTTC.

The chain couples TRBV4-2 to TRBJ2-1; 8 nucleotides align to TRBD2. This CDR3 has 15 residues. V gave up 0 bases and J gave up 8 bases; unmatched junction bases: 6. Germline loops: CDR1 LGHNA, CDR2 YNFKEQ. The CDR3 protein is CASSQDGTSTYEQFF. The CDR3 DNA is TGTGCCAGCAGCCAAGATGGGACTAGTACGTATGAGCAGTTCTTC.

This rearrangement joins TRBV5-1 to TRBJ2-7; the D gene is possibly TRBD2 (6 bases). Trimming took off 3 bases at V and 2 bases at J, with 12 bases between the two ends. Germline-derived CDR1 and CDR2 are SGHRS and YFSETQ. The CDR3 length is 14 residues. The CDR3 DNA reads as TGCGCCAGCAGCTCAAGGACTATTACCTACGAGCAGTACTTC. It specifies CASSSRTITYEQYF.

The chain has TRBV28 and TRBJ2-3; TRBD2 is a possible D gene (6 bases). Germline loops: CDR1 MDHEN, CDR2 SYDVKM. The CDR3 consists of 16 residues. Trimming cost V 4 bases and J 3 bases, with 17 bases left between them. This CDR3 reads CASSSSGRVGTDTQYF. CDR3 sequence (DNA): TGTGCCAGCAGTTCAAGCGGGCGCGTGGGAACAGATACGCAGTATTTT.

J is TRBJ2-3 and V is TRBV27; 14 bases are a match to TRBD2. Germline CDR1 MNHEY, CDR2 SMNVEV (reference sequence). The CDR3 is 17 amino acids. The trim removed 6 bases at V and 0 bases at J, leaving 5 bases unmatched. CDR3 protein: CASRRLAGGTSTDTQYF. CDR3 coding DNA: TGTGCCAGCAGGCGACTAGCGGGAGGGACTAGCACAGATACGCAGTATTTT.

This chain connects TRBV28 to TRBJ1-4; 7 bases are shared with TRBD1. The CDR3 runs to 13 residues. Losses at the gene ends were 6 bases for V and 3 bases for J; bases not matched to a gene: 1. CDR1 and CDR2 (germline): MDHEN, SYDVKM. CDR3 DNA sequence: TGTGCCAGCAGGACAGGGTCTAATGAAAAACTGTTTTTT. It yields the protein CASRTGSNEKLFF.

V and J are TRBV9 and TRBJ2-2, with D perhaps matching TRBD2 (7 bases). V lost 4 bases and J lost 6, with 13 bases in between. The CDR3 sequence is 14 residues long. Germline V gives CDR1 SGDLS, CDR2 YYNGEE. In DNA form, the CDR3 reads TGTGCCAGCAGCTCAAGCGGGACACCCGGGGAGCTGTTTTTT. Residues: CASSSSGTPGELFF.

In this sample, this clone turned up a few times. The V call is TRBV19, the J call TRBJ2-1, with TRBD1 identical over 9 bases. CDR3 size: 12 residues. Germline V gene lookup returns CDR1 LNHDA and CDR2 SQIVND (reference sequence). V shed 9 bases and J 8 bases; nucleotides not matched to a gene: 5. The CDR3 protein is CASRDRDDEQFF. CDR3 sequence (DNA): TGTGCCAGCCGGGACAGGGACGATGAGCAGTTCTTC.

This clone was seen a single time. The chain is built from TRBV6-4 and TRBJ1-4; no clear D. This CDR3 comprises 15 residues. Trimming removed 7 bases from V and 8 bases from J, with 20 bases in between. Germline loops: CDR1 MRHNA, CDR2 SNTAGT. CDR3 region: CASKTGGFEREKLFF. The CDR3 bases are TGTGCCAGCAAGACTGGCGGGTTCGAGCGAGAAAAACTGTTTTTT.

The chain carries TRBV29-1 and TRBJ2-1; D uncertain. Trimming cost V 4 bases and J 0 bases, with 10 bases left between them. The CDR3 covers 14 residues. The germline gives CDR1 SQVTM, CDR2 ANQGSEA. CDR3 nucleotides: TGCAGCGTTGTTTCGGGTTTCTCCTACAATGAGCAGTTCTTC. It translates to CSVVSGFSYNEQFF.

The genes are TRBV6-6 and TRBJ1-5; no definite D call. Trimming left V 0 bases short and J 0 bases short, with 6 bases between. Germline CDR1 MNHNY, CDR2 SVGAGI (reference sequence). The length of the CDR3 is 15 residues. The CDR3 nucleotides are TGTGCCAGCAGTTACTCACCAGATAGCAATCAGCCCCAGCATTTT. Its translation is CASSYSPDSNQPQHF.

About this clone: Additional DNA sequences in this sample encode the identical CDR3. This chain connects TRBV5-1 to TRBJ2-3; D ambiguous. Trimming pared 0 bases from V and 1 base from J, leaving 6 bases between. CDR1 and CDR2 from the germline V gene are SGHRS and YFSETQ. The CDR3 consists of 14 residues. The CDR3 DNA is TGCGCCAGCAGCTTGGGTACAGGCACAGATACGCAGTATTTT. Amino acid sequence: CASSLGTGTDTQYF.